The present T cell receptor (beta chain) was sequenced within a study of cytotoxic CD8 clonotypes in ibrutinib-treated CLL (dated by TCRdb to the early 2020s). Study-level background: In this cohort, about 15 patients were treatment-naive and approximately twelve were relapsed/refractory, while around 18 had unmutated IGHV. The response samples were drawn at a median of roughly eleven months into treatment, with a range of roughly 6 to 40 months. Samples averaged roughly 280,000 productive templates and approximately 100,000 productive rearrangements. Cryopreserved peripheral blood mononuclear cells were collected at three points: before therapy, at response, and at either sustained remission or disease progression. Every sample from remission and from progressive disease was obtained while the patients were still on ibrutinib. Of the 86 people in the trial, about 25 had longitudinal samples available. Partial responses were observed in approximately 24 patients and complete responses in 2; after a median follow-up of around 68 months, remission was maintained in approximately 14 patients and progression was observed in some twelve.

As regards this clone: Its specific antigen is unknown. Per-base qualities were not stored, and no clone one base away is much larger.

Paper-wide results and their limitations: Public clonotypes were rare and either contracted or stayed stable during treatment, and the rise in clonality at ibrutinib response reflected the expansion of private clonotypes. Baseline clonality was found to be higher than that of age-matched healthy donors and was strongly correlated with circulating CD8+ T-cell counts. Clonality increased at ibrutinib response, stayed stable in sustained remission, and fell back toward baseline at progression. Sustained-remission and progressing patients did not have matched sampling times, and lymph node repertoires were not examined.

The CDR3 measures 13 amino acids from cysteine to phenylalanine. The read is trimmed to its CDR3 DNA, 39 bases read in frame from base 1. The CDR1 and CDR2 encoded by the germline V gene (reference sequence) are SGHNT and YYREEE. Trimming costs V 0 bases and J 6 bases, and their ends lie 7 bases apart. What the time point label conveys for this sample: 20 to 30 months on ibrutinib. For TCR beta library preparation, 1.5 to 2.5 micrograms of genomic DNA were extracted from the cryopreserved PBMCs. High-throughput TCR beta sequencing was performed on longitudinal blood samples from CLL patients receiving ibrutinib monotherapy. The patients took part in an open-label, single-center phase 2 trial of ibrutinib monotherapy. On a MiSeq, deep resolution sequencing aimed for a depth between 1 in 1 million and 1 in 200,000 T cells, with each clonotype covered approximately 10x on average. The immunoSEQ hsTCRB Kit was used to generate the TCR beta libraries. The original pipeline was this. Data were analyzed with ImmunoSEQ Data Assistant and ImmunoSEQ Analyzer, with V, D and J genes assigned per IMGT definitions. Clonality, which ranges from 0 to 1, was calculated as one minus the normalized Shannon entropy of productive rearrangement frequencies. Only overrepresented clonotypes making up at least 0.05% of the repertoire of each patient were included in the public clonotype analysis. Approximately 12 age-matched healthy donor repertoires from immuneACCESS were used as controls for clonality. TCRdb re-hosts the immuneACCESS table, in-frame sequences only. Its copies lack some clones; in the studies checked, an unresolved V gene accounts for under half of them, and the cause for the rest is not known. The V and J calls and clone size are taken from that table; D and trimming were inferred from the DNA. The sample profile shows around 52,000 clones; around 60% of them were found once. The top ten clones comprise 20% of the sample.

This sequence was found in a human donor with chronic lymphocytic leukemia. The sequence joins TRBV5-4 to TRBJ1-5; the D gene is unclear. The sample here was PBMCs, taken after 24 months of ibrutinib treatment. Here the CDR3 is given as CASSLGVLQPQHF. The bases are TGTGCCAGCAGCTTGGGGGTTCTTCAGCCCCAGCATTTT.